These 9 T cell receptor beta chains were sequenced from one sample in a study of cytomegalovirus exposure and HLA in healthy donors. Primers for the PCR totalled 60 Vbeta and 13 Jbeta. The data were produced by immunoSEQ multiplex PCR, yet TCRdb's version contains in-frame clones alone and is incomplete. There are 150,000 to 200,000 clones in the sample; 80% occur only once, and approximately 6.8% lies in the top ten. The material sequenced was PBMCs. Receptors originate from a male donor in good health and CMV-seropositive.

This clone appeared a single time. The rearrangement links TRBV10-3 to TRBJ2-1; D is possibly TRBD1 (6 bases). The CDR3 covers 14 residues. V lost 4 bases, J lost 7 bases, and 14 bases lay in between. Per the germline V gene, CDR1 is ENHRY and CDR2 is SYGVKD. The CDR3 sequence is CAISGQAPGNEQFF. CDR3 bases: TGTGCCATCAGTGGACAGGCTCCCGGGAATGAGCAGTTCTTC.

The chain recombines TRBV10-3 with TRBJ1-4, with D perhaps TRBD1 (6 bases). CDR1 ENHRY and CDR2 SYGVKD come from the germline V gene. The CDR3 covers 13 residues. Trimming left V 11 bases short and J 7 bases short, with 17 bases between. CDR3 sequence: CASNPDSGEKLFF. DNA for the CDR3: TGTGCCTCTAACCCGGACAGTGGTGAAAAACTGTTTTTT.

V is TRBV9 and J is TRBJ1-5; 9 bases are a match to TRBD1. Trimming cost V 3 bases and J 6 bases; bases outside gene matches: 7. Germline loops: CDR1 SGDLS, CDR2 YYNGEE. CDR3 length: 15 amino acids. The CDR3 loop reads CASSATGGTGQPQHF. DNA for the CDR3: TGTGCCAGCAGCGCAACAGGGGGCACTGGTCAGCCCCAGCATTTT. Full variable domain (rest looked up from reference TRBV9 and TRBJ1-5): DSGVTQTPKHLITATGQRVTLRCSPRSGDLSVYWYQQSLDQGLQFLIQYYNGEERAKGNILERFSAQQFPDLHSELNLSSLELGDSALYFCASSATGGTGQPQHFGDGTRLSIL.

The rearrangement uses TRBV25-1 and TRBJ2-7; D may be TRBD2 (6 bases). CDR3 length: 12 amino acids. The V and J ends lost 4 bases and 12 bases respectively, with 16 bases between them. The germline V gene encodes CDR1 MGHDK and CDR2 SYGVNS. Here the CDR3 DNA reads TGTGCCAGCAGTGGCCGGGAGCTCAGGGCGTACTTC. Translation gives CASSGRELRAYF.

The rearrangement uses TRBV6-6 and TRBJ1-2; 10 bases agree with TRBD1. CDR1 MNHNY and CDR2 SVGAGI come from the germline V gene (reference sequence). The CDR3 consists of 14 residues. V gave up 5 bases and J gave up 7 bases; unmatched junction bases: 7. The CDR3 is CASSPRDRGSGYTF. The CDR3 DNA reads TGTGCCAGCAGTCCACGGGACAGGGGATCTGGCTACACCTTC.

The chain links TRBV10-1 to TRBJ2-7; 7 positions agree with TRBD2. Germline V CDR1 and CDR2: WNHNN, SYGVQD (reference sequence). The CDR3 covers 19 residues. With 0 bases clipped from V and 3 bases from J, the junction kept 17 bases outside the gene matches. CDR3 in amino acids: CASSESGTGPLGGGYEQYF. The CDR3 nucleotides read TGCGCCAGCAGTGAGTCGGGGACGGGGCCACTGGGGGGGGGCTACGAGCAGTACTTC.

This chain uses TRBV5-1 with TRBJ2-7, with a tentative D call TRBD1 (6 bases). The ends were cut back, 5 bases at V and 0 bases at J, with 12 bases in the middle. CDR3 length equals 14 residues. The germline V gene encodes CDR1 SGHRS and CDR2 YFSETQ. Here the CDR3 DNA reads TGCGCCAGCAGGGGGGCACTGAGCTCCTACGAGCAGTACTTC. Translating it yields CASRGALSSYEQYF.

This clone has just a few counts. The chain recombines TRBV9 with TRBJ1-1; 11 bases map to TRBD1. This CDR3 spans 16 amino acids. The V gene's germline CDR1 is SGDLS and CDR2 YYNGEE. V lost 0 bases to trimming and J lost 11 bases; unmatched junction nucleotides: 12. This chain's CDR3 is CASSVAGQGARIGAFF. The CDR3 DNA reads as TGTGCCAGCAGCGTAGCTGGACAGGGGGCGCGCATTGGGGCTTTCTTT. Complete variable domain (other parts from reference TRBV9 and TRBJ1-1): DSGVTQTPKHLITATGQRVTLRCSPRSGDLSVYWYQQSLDQGLQFLIQYYNGEERAKGNILERFSAQQFPDLHSELNLSSLELGDSALYFCASSVAGQGARIGAFFGQGTRLTVV.

There are a few counts of this clone. Mismatch with germline at one junction end may stem from a read error. The chain joins TRBV7-9 to TRBJ2-2, with TRBD2 matching 12 bases. The CDR3 length is 16 residues. The germline V gene encodes CDR1 SEHNR and CDR2 FQNEAQ (reference sequence). The chain's CDR3 is CSSRRTSGTSTGELFF. For the CDR3, the DNA is TGTTCCAGCCGCCGGACTAGCGGGACCAGCACCGGGGAGCTGTTTTTT.